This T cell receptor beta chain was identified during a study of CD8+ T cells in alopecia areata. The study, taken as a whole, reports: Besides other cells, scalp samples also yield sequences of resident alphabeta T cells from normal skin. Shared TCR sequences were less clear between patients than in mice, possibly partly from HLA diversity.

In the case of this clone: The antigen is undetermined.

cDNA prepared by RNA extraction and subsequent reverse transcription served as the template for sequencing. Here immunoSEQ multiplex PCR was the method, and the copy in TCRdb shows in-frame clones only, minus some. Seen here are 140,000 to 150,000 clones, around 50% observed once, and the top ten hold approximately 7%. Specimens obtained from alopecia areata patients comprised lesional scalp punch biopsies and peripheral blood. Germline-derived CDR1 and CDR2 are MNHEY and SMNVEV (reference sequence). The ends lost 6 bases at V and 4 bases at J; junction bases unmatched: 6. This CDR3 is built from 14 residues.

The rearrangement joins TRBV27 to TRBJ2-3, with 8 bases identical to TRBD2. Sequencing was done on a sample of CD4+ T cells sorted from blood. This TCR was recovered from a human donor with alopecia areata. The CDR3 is CASSGGRRADTQYF. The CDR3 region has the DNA TGTGCCAGCAGCGGCGGGAGGCGGGCAGATACGCAGTATTTT.